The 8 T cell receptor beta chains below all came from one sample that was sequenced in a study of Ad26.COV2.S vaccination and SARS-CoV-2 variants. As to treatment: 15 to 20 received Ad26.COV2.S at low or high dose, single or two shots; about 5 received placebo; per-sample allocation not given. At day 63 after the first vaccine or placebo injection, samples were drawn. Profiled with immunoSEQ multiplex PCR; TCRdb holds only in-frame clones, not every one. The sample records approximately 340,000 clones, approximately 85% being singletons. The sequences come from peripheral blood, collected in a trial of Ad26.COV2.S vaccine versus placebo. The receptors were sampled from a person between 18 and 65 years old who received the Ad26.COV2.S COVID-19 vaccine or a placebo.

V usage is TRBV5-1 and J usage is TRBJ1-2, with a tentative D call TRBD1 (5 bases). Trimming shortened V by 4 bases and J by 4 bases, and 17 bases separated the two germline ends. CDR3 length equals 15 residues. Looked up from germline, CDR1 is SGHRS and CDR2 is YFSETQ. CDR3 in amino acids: CASSEDTPGGYGYTF. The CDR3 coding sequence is TGCGCCAGCAGCGAGGACACCCCGGGCGGCTATGGCTACACCTTC.

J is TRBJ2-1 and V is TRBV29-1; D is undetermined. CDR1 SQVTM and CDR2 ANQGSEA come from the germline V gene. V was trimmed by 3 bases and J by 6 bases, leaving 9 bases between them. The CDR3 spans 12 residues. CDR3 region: CSVDRWVNEQFF. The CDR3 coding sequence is TGCAGCGTTGACAGGTGGGTCAATGAGCAGTTCTTC.

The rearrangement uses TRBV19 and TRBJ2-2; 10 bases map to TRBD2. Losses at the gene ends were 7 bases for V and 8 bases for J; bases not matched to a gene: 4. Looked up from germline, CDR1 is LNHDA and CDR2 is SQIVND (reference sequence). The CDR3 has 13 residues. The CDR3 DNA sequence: TGTGCCAGTAAGCGGGAGGGCCGAGGGGAGCTGTTTTTT. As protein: CASKREGRGELFF.

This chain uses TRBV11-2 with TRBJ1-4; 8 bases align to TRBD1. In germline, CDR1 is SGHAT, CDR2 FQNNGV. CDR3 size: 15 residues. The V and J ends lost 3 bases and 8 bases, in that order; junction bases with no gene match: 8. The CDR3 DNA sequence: TGTGCCAGCAGCTTTCTCCAGGGGGCAGGAGAAAAACTGTTTTTT. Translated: CASSFLQGAGEKLFF.

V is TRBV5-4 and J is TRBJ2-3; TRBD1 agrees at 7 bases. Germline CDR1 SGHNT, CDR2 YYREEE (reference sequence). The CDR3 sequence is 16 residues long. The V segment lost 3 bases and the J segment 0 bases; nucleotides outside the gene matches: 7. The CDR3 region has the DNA TGTGCCAGCAGCTGGGGACAGACGACTAGCACAGATACGCAGTATTTT. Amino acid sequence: CASSWGQTTSTDTQYF.

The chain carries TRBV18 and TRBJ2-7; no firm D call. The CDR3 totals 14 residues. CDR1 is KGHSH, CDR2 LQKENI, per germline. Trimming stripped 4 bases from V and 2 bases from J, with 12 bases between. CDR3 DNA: TGTGCCAGCTCACAGGATTCAAAAACCTACGAGCAGTACTTC. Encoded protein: CASSQDSKTYEQYF.

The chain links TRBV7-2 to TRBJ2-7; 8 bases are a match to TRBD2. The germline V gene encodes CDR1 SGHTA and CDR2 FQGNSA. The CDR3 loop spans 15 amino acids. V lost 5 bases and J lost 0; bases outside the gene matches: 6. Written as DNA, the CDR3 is TGTGCCAGCAGCCCAGTGAGCGGGGGCTCCTACGAGCAGTACTTC. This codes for CASSPVSGGSYEQYF.

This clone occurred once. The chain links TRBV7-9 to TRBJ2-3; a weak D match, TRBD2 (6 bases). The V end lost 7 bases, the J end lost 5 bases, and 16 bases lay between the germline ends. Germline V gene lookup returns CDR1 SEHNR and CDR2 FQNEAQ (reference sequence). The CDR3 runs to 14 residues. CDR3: CASNKRDLLDTQYF. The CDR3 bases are TGTGCCAGCAACAAAAGGGACTTACTAGATACGCAGTATTTT.